The rows below give T cell receptor beta chains drawn from one sample of a study of Graves' ophthalmopathy and Graves' hyperthyroidism. TCRdb reprocessed the multiplex PCR reads with MiXCR, giving one entry per CDR3 protein. The sample contains 1 million to 1.3 million distinct CDR3 sequences, 36% of which appear only once. Sequenced material: peripheral blood or thyroid tissue (not recorded which). The source is an adult man with Graves' hyperthyroidism. The CDR3 runs from the conserved cysteine through the conserved F or W. D genes are given only for firm matches. Clone size is stated in some rows and not others, as once, few, many or a class when expanded.

v_gene: TRBV19
abundance: -
j_gene: TRBJ1-5
d_gene: -
CDR3aa: CASSTLMTARNQPQHF
CDR3nt: TGTGCCAGTAGTACACTAATGACAGCCCGAAATCAGCCCCAGCATTTT

v_gene: TRBV29-1
abundance: many
j_gene: TRBJ1-3
d_gene: -
CDR3aa: CSVEDSAGPGNTIYF
CDR3nt: TGCAGCGTTGAAGATTCCGCAGGGCCTGGAAACACCATATATTTT

v_gene: TRBV7-2
abundance: -
j_gene: TRBJ1-3
d_gene: -
CDR3aa: CASSPAAIYF
CDR3nt: TGTGCCAGCAGCCCCGCAGCCATATATTTT

v_gene: TRBV4-3
abundance: many
j_gene: TRBJ2-7
d_gene: TRBD1
CDR3aa: CASSPGQGFDEQYF
CDR3nt: TGCGCCAGCAGCCCGGGACAGGGGTTCGACGAGCAGTACTTC

v_gene: TRBV4-2
abundance: many
j_gene: TRBJ1-5
d_gene: TRBD1
CDR3aa: CASSQDRTGGQPQHF
CDR3nt: TGTGCCAGCAGCCAAGATAGGACAGGGGGCCAGCCCCAGCATTTT

v_gene: TRBV28
abundance: -
j_gene: TRBJ2-5
d_gene: TRBD2
CDR3aa: CASSTLLAGGEPGAQYF
CDR3nt: TGTGCCAGCAGTACCCTACTAGCGGGGGGGGAACCCGGGGCCCAGTACTTC

v_gene: TRBV9
abundance: -
j_gene: TRBJ2-2
d_gene: TRBD1
CDR3aa: CASSEPPPRGQGELFF
CDR3nt: TGTGCCAGCAGCGAACCCCCCCCGCGGGGACAGGGGGAGTTGTTTTTT

v_gene: TRBV5-6
abundance: many
j_gene: TRBJ1-6
d_gene: TRBD1
CDR3aa: CASSIRDRVPNSPLHF
CDR3nt: TGTGCCAGCAGCATCCGGGACAGGGTTCCGAATTCACCCCTCCACTTT

v_gene: TRBV7-3
abundance: many
j_gene: TRBJ2-7
d_gene: -
CDR3aa: CASSSYPTWGEQYF
CDR3nt: TGTGCCAGCAGCTCATACCCGACTTGGGGCGAGCAGTACTTC

v_gene: TRBV5-1
abundance: many
j_gene: TRBJ2-5
d_gene: -
CDR3aa: CASTLGDQETQYF
CDR3nt: TGCGCCAGCACCCTGGGGGATCAAGAGACCCAGTACTTC

v_gene: TRBV15
abundance: -
j_gene: TRBJ1-2
d_gene: -
CDR3aa: CAWRSGALGYTF
CDR3nt: TGTGCCTGGAGATCGGGGGCGCTTGGCTACACCTTC

v_gene: TRBV27
abundance: -
j_gene: TRBJ2-7
d_gene: -
CDR3aa: CATRDHLYEQYF
CDR3nt: TGTGCCACCAGGGATCACCTCTACGAGCAGTACTTC

v_gene: TRBV7-9
abundance: once
j_gene: TRBJ2-7
d_gene: TRBD1
CDR3aa: CASSGITGVSYEQYF
CDR3nt: TGTGCCAGCAGCGGGATCACAGGGGTTTCCTACGAGCAGTACTTC

v_gene: TRBV19
abundance: -
j_gene: TRBJ2-2
d_gene: -
CDR3aa: CASSIWQTNTGELFF
CDR3nt: TGTGCCAGTAGTATTTGGCAGACGAACACCGGGGAGCTGTTTTTT

v_gene: TRBV20-1
abundance: few
j_gene: TRBJ2-7
d_gene: TRBD2
CDR3aa: CSARDIAGVHEQYF
CDR3nt: TGCAGTGCTAGAGATATAGCGGGAGTACACGAGCAGTACTTC

v_gene: TRBV4-1
abundance: -
j_gene: TRBJ1-3
d_gene: -
CDR3aa: CASSQDVFGGDGNTIYF
CDR3nt: TGCGCCAGCAGCCAAGATGTCTTTGGGGGTGATGGAAACACCATATATTTT

v_gene: TRBV10-2
abundance: -
j_gene: TRBJ2-7
d_gene: -
CDR3aa: CAIIFGYYEQYF
CDR3nt: TGCGCCATCATATTCGGGTACTACGAGCAGTACTTC

v_gene: TRBV15
abundance: few
j_gene: TRBJ1-2
d_gene: -
CDR3aa: CATSRVTGGYTF
CDR3nt: TGTGCCACCAGCAGAGTGACGGGAGGCTACACCTTC

v_gene: TRBV20-1
abundance: many
j_gene: TRBJ1-1
d_gene: -
CDR3aa: CSASYGHLGAEAFF
CDR3nt: TGCAGTGCTAGCTATGGACACCTCGGGGCTGAAGCTTTCTTT

v_gene: TRBV7-6
abundance: many
j_gene: TRBJ2-5
d_gene: -
CDR3aa: CASSLSDQETQYF
CDR3nt: TGTGCCAGCAGCTTAAGTGACCAAGAGACCCAGTACTTC

v_gene: TRBV2
abundance: few
j_gene: TRBJ1-5
d_gene: TRBD1
CDR3aa: CASSESDRGQPQHF
CDR3nt: TGTGCCAGCAGTGAGAGCGACAGGGGCCAGCCCCAGCATTTT

v_gene: TRBV5-5
abundance: -
j_gene: TRBJ1-4
d_gene: -
CDR3aa: CASSLALFKGPGEKLFF
CDR3nt: TGTGCCAGCAGCTTGGCCTTGTTCAAAGGGCCCGGTGAAAAACTGTTTTTT

v_gene: TRBV6-1
abundance: few
j_gene: TRBJ1-3
d_gene: TRBD1
CDR3aa: CASRKGQGDGNTIYF
CDR3nt: TGTGCCAGCAGAAAGGGACAGGGGGACGGAAACACCATATATTTT

v_gene: TRBV12-3/TRBV12-4
abundance: many
j_gene: TRBJ1-2
d_gene: -
CDR3aa: CASSPGGSGYTF
CDR3nt: TGTGCCAGCAGCCCTGGGGGTTCAGGCTACACCTTC

v_gene: TRBV12-3/TRBV12-4
abundance: -
j_gene: TRBJ1-2
d_gene: TRBD1
CDR3aa: CASGLGGADGYTF
CDR3nt: TGTGCTAGTGGTTTAGGGGGCGCGGATGGCTACACCTTC

v_gene: TRBV15
abundance: -
j_gene: TRBJ1-5
d_gene: -
CDR3aa: CATSRDQSGQPQHF
CDR3nt: TGTGCCACCAGCAGAGATCAGTCAGGACAGCCCCAGCATTTT

v_gene: TRBV6-5
abundance: many
j_gene: TRBJ1-1
d_gene: -
CDR3aa: CASRVIRDTEAFF
CDR3nt: TGTGCCAGTAGAGTTATCAGGGACACTGAAGCTTTCTTT

v_gene: TRBV5-6
abundance: -
j_gene: TRBJ1-6
d_gene: -
CDR3aa: CASRVINSPLHF
CDR3nt: TGTGCCAGCAGGGTTATCAATTCACCCCTCCACTTT

v_gene: TRBV19
abundance: few
j_gene: TRBJ2-2
d_gene: TRBD2
CDR3aa: CASSIEAGASGELFF
CDR3nt: TGTGCCAGTAGTATAGAAGCGGGGGCCTCCGGGGAGCTGTTTTTT

v_gene: TRBV7-2
abundance: many
j_gene: TRBJ2-7
d_gene: -
CDR3aa: CASGSARGVAYEQYF
CDR3nt: TGTGCCAGCGGATCCGCCAGGGGGGTGGCCTACGAGCAGTACTTC

v_gene: TRBV5-4
abundance: -
j_gene: TRBJ1-1
d_gene: TRBD1
CDR3aa: CASSSGQGVVNTEAFF
CDR3nt: TGTGCCAGCAGCTCTGGACAGGGGGTGGTGAACACTGAAGCTTTCTTT

v_gene: TRBV4-1
abundance: -
j_gene: TRBJ1-3
d_gene: -
CDR3aa: CASSQGFLNTIYF
CDR3nt: TGCGCCAGCAGCCAAGGGTTTCTAAACACCATATATTTT

v_gene: TRBV7-9
abundance: few
j_gene: TRBJ1-4
d_gene: TRBD1
CDR3aa: CASSIARTGIREKLFF
CDR3nt: TGTGCCAGCAGCATAGCCAGGACAGGCATCCGAGAAAAACTGTTTTTT

v_gene: TRBV10-3
abundance: -
j_gene: TRBJ2-7
d_gene: -
CDR3aa: CASTFEASYEQYF
CDR3nt: TGTGCCAGCACCTTCGAGGCGTCCTACGAGCAGTACTTC

v_gene: TRBV20-1
abundance: -
j_gene: TRBJ1-6
d_gene: -
CDR3aa: CSARDLSSYNSPLHF
CDR3nt: TGCAGTGCTCGGGACCTCAGCTCCTATAATTCACCCCTCCACTTT

v_gene: TRBV3-1
abundance: few
j_gene: TRBJ2-7
d_gene: -
CDR3aa: CASSQDREVDYEQYF
CDR3nt: TGTGCCAGCAGCCAAGATCGGGAAGTAGACTACGAGCAGTACTTC

v_gene: TRBV7-2
abundance: -
j_gene: TRBJ2-5
d_gene: TRBD2
CDR3aa: CASSVAGGQPQYF
CDR3nt: TGTGCCAGCAGCGTTGCGGGGGGTCAGCCCCAGTACTTC

v_gene: TRBV5-6
abundance: many
j_gene: TRBJ1-1
d_gene: -
CDR3aa: CASSLVYSLNTEAFF
CDR3nt: TGTGCCAGCAGCTTGGTCTACAGTCTCAACACTGAAGCTTTCTTT

v_gene: TRBV10-3
abundance: many
j_gene: TRBJ1-1
d_gene: -
CDR3aa: CASSEAYGSTGPFF
CDR3nt: TGTGCCAGCAGTGAAGCGTACGGTAGCACAGGACCTTTCTTT

v_gene: TRBV19
abundance: -
j_gene: TRBJ1-5
d_gene: -
CDR3aa: CASTPSARRNQPQHF
CDR3nt: TGTGCCAGTACCCCCTCGGCCAGACGCAATCAGCCCCAGCATTTT

v_gene: TRBV20-1
abundance: once
j_gene: TRBJ2-7
d_gene: -
CDR3aa: CSARARHRTASSYEQYF
CDR3nt: TGCAGTGCTAGAGCTCGTCACCGGACAGCAAGCTCCTACGAGCAGTACTTC

v_gene: TRBV28
abundance: few
j_gene: TRBJ1-1
d_gene: -
CDR3aa: CASSLSYTTGMNTEAFF
CDR3nt: TGTGCCAGCAGTTTATCGTATACGACGGGGATGAACACTGAAGCTTTCTTT

v_gene: TRBV29-1
abundance: -
j_gene: TRBJ2-6
d_gene: -
CDR3aa: CSRDIRANVLTF
CDR3nt: TGCAGCAGGGACATCCGGGCCAACGTCCTGACTTTC

v_gene: TRBV29-1
abundance: -
j_gene: TRBJ2-2
d_gene: -
CDR3aa: CSSQDPPGELFF
CDR3nt: TGCAGCAGTCAGGATCCCCCCGGGGAGCTGTTTTTT

v_gene: TRBV12-3/TRBV12-4
abundance: many
j_gene: TRBJ2-7
d_gene: -
CDR3aa: CASSLGQADPGNF
CDR3nt: TGTGCCAGCAGTTTAGGACAGGCAGATCCCGGCAACTTC

v_gene: TRBV2
abundance: -
j_gene: TRBJ2-5
d_gene: -
CDR3aa: CATVEGETQYF
CDR3nt: TGTGCCACAGTGGAGGGGGAGACCCAGTACTTC

v_gene: TRBV7-2
abundance: many
j_gene: TRBJ2-6
d_gene: TRBD1
CDR3aa: CASRWDRMISGANVLTF
CDR3nt: TGTGCCAGCAGATGGGACAGGATGATCTCTGGGGCCAACGTCCTGACTTTC

v_gene: TRBV6-5
abundance: few
j_gene: TRBJ1-6
d_gene: -
CDR3aa: CASSLGGPPNSPLHF
CDR3nt: TGTGCCAGCAGTTTGGGGGGCCCTCCAAATTCACCCCTCCACTTT

v_gene: TRBV6-6
abundance: -
j_gene: TRBJ2-5
d_gene: TRBD2
CDR3aa: CASSIGLAGVQETQYF
CDR3nt: TGTGCCAGCAGTATCGGACTAGCGGGGGTCCAAGAGACCCAGTACTTC

v_gene: TRBV15
abundance: many
j_gene: TRBJ1-2
d_gene: -
CDR3aa: CATQNQGFYGYTF
CDR3nt: TGTGCCACCCAGAATCAAGGTTTCTATGGCTACACCTTC

v_gene: TRBV7-2
abundance: many
j_gene: TRBJ2-2
d_gene: TRBD1
CDR3aa: CASSRGTGRATGELFF
CDR3nt: TGTGCCAGCAGCCGAGGGACAGGGCGGGCCACCGGGGAGCTGTTTTTT

v_gene: TRBV20-1
abundance: many
j_gene: TRBJ1-1
d_gene: -
CDR3aa: CSARDPKTDTEAFF
CDR3nt: TGCAGTGCTAGAGATCCGAAGACGGACACTGAAGCTTTCTTT

v_gene: TRBV25-1
abundance: many
j_gene: TRBJ2-5
d_gene: TRBD2
CDR3aa: CASSPLAGVQETQYF
CDR3nt: TGTGCCAGCAGTCCACTAGCGGGGGTCCAAGAGACCCAGTACTTC

v_gene: TRBV5-1
abundance: -
j_gene: TRBJ1-1
d_gene: -
CDR3aa: CASSSYSGGSSMNTEAFF
CDR3nt: TGCGCCAGCAGCTCCTATAGCGGGGGGAGTAGCATGAACACTGAAGCTTTCTTT

v_gene: TRBV10-2
abundance: -
j_gene: TRBJ1-5
d_gene: TRBD1
CDR3aa: CASSEWGQGASRQPQHF
CDR3nt: TGCGCCAGCAGTGAGTGGGGACAGGGCGCTTCCCGTCAGCCCCAGCATTTT

v_gene: TRBV27
abundance: few
j_gene: TRBJ1-5
d_gene: -
CDR3aa: CASSATGSNQPQHF
CDR3nt: TGTGCCAGCAGTGCAACAGGTTCCAATCAGCCCCAGCATTTT